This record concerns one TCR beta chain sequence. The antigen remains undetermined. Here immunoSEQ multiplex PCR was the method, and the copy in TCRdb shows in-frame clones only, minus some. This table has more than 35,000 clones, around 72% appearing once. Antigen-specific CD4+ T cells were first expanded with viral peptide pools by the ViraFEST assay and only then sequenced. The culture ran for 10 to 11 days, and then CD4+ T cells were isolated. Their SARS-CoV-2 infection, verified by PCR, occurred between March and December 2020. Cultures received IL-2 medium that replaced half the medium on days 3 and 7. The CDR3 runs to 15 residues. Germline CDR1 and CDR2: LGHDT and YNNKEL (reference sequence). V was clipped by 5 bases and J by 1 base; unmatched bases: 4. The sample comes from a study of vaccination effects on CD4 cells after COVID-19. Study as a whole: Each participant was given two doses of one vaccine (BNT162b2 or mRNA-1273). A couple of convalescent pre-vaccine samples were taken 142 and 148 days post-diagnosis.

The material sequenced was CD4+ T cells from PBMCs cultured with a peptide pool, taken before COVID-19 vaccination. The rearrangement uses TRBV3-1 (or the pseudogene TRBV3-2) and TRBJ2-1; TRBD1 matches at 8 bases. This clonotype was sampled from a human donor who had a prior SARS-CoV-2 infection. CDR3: CASSLTGVSYNEQFF. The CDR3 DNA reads TGTGCCAGCAGCTTGACAGGGGTATCCTACAATGAGCAGTTCTTC.